One sample yielded the 26 T cell receptor beta chains listed below, sequenced in a study of blood T cell repertoires in COVID-19. This table comes from immunoSEQ multiplex PCR, and its TCRdb copy is limited to in-frame clones, with some not included. The sample has about 82,000 clones, about four fifths seen once. The specimen was peripheral blood. These receptors all come from an elderly man with acute or convalescent COVID-19.

The table lists this clone with a count of one. The chain joins TRBV7-3 to TRBJ2-3; 10 bases match TRBD1. Trimming removed 0 bases from V and 2 bases from J; junction bases left unmatched: 2. The germline CDR1 and CDR2 sequences are SGHTA and FQGTGA. The CDR3 has 16 amino acids. The CDR3 region is CASSLTGTGATDTQYF. The DNA for the CDR3 is TGTGCCAGCAGCTTAACGGGGACAGGGGCCACAGATACGCAGTATTTT.

V is TRBV6-5 and J is TRBJ2-1, with 7 bases fitting TRBD2. The CDR3 consists of 14 residues. Germline-derived CDR1 and CDR2 are MNHEY and SVGAGI. V was pared by 8 bases and J by 2 bases, with 6 bases of the junction left unmatched. The CDR3 coding sequence is TGTGCCAGCTCAGACGGGAGGACCTACAATGAGCAGTTCTTC. Translation: CASSDGRTYNEQFF.

This sequence joins TRBV18 and TRBJ1-5, with TRBD1 as a possible D gene (6 bases). This CDR3 comprises 13 residues. Trimming shortened V by 3 bases and J by 4 bases, and 7 bases separated the two germline ends. Per germline, CDR1 KGHSH and CDR2 LQKENI. CDR3 coding DNA: TGTGCCAGCTCACCTCAGGGGAATCAGCCCCAGCATTTT. The encoded protein is CASSPQGNQPQHF.

The CDR3 loop reads CASSPGVQAAEAFF. The CDR3 DNA sequence: TGTGCCAGCTCACCAGGGGTACAGGCGGCTGAAGCTTTCTTT. This chain connects TRBV18 to TRBJ1-1, with D possibly matching TRBD1 (5 bases). This CDR3 is built from 14 residues. Germline CDR1 and CDR2: KGHSH and LQKENI. Trimming left V 2 bases short and J 6 bases short, with 13 bases between.

Only one count was recorded for this clone. This sequence joins TRBV11-2 and TRBJ2-7; D call uncertain. Germline V gene data show CDR1 as SGHAT and CDR2 as FQNNGV. The V end lost 0 bases, the J end lost 6 bases, and 12 bases lay between the germline ends. The CDR3 totals 14 residues. CDR3 coding DNA: TGTGCCAGCAGCTTAGATCACAGTATGGGCGAGCAGTACTTC. Encoded protein: CASSLDHSMGEQYF.

The genes are TRBV30 and TRBJ2-3; D gene uncertain. V lost 0 bases and J lost 3, with 7 bases in between. Per germline, CDR1 GTSNPN and CDR2 SVGIG (reference sequence). This CDR3 spans 13 amino acids. CDR3 coding DNA: TGTGCCTGGAGTGTATTGTCGACAGATACGCAGTATTTT. Protein sequence: CAWSVLSTDTQYF.

This clone was seen a single time. The rearrangement links TRBV28 to TRBJ1-3; TRBD1 is a possible D gene (5 bases). Germline loops: CDR1 MDHEN, CDR2 SYDVKM. Between the trimmed V and J ends, which lost 5 bases and 4 bases, there was a span of 12 bases. This CDR3 is built from 14 residues. CDR3 DNA: TGTGCCAGCAGTGGAGCGGGGCGGGGAAACACCATATATTTT. Protein sequence: CASSGAGRGNTIYF.

This clone was detected once. The J gene is TRBJ2-6, the V gene TRBV30; 7 bases agree with TRBD1. V was clipped by 0 bases and J by 0 bases; unmatched bases: 8. Germline CDR1 reads GTSNPN; CDR2 reads SVGIG (reference sequence). The CDR3 runs to 18 residues. The CDR3 nucleotides read TGTGCCTGGAGTGTTTTAGGACAGGCTATCTCTGGGGCCAACGTCCTGACTTTC. It translates to CAWSVLGQAISGANVLTF. Full variable domain (outside the CDR3, taken from reference TRBV30 and TRBJ2-6): SQTIHQWPATLVQPVGSPLSLECTVEGTSNPNLYWYRQAAGRGLQLLFYSVGIGQISSEVPQNLSASRPQDRQFILSSKKLLLSDSGFYLCAWSVLGQAISGANVLTFGAGSRLTVL.

This chain uses TRBV6-5 with TRBJ2-4, with a possible D match to TRBD1 (6 bases). The CDR3 totals 15 residues. The ends were cut back, 5 bases at V and 2 bases at J, with 13 bases in the middle. The V gene's germline CDR1 is MNHEY and CDR2 SVGAGI. CDR3 sequence reads: CASSRRQASKNIQYF. CDR3 sequence (DNA): TGTGCCAGCAGTCGACGACAGGCGTCCAAAAACATTCAGTACTTC.

The rearrangement joins TRBV5-1 to TRBJ1-2, with D hard to call. Germline assignment: CDR1 SGHRS and CDR2 YFSETQ. V was clipped by 1 base and J by 6 bases, with 10 bases between them. The CDR3 sequence is 13 residues long. CDR3 DNA: TGCGCCAGCAGCTTGAGTATTGAGGATGGCTACACCTTC. It specifies CASSLSIEDGYTF. The whole variable domain, remainder taken from reference TRBV5-1 and TRBJ1-2, is KAGVTQTPRYLIKTRGQQVTLSCSPISGHRSVSWYQQTPGQGLQFLFEYFSETQRNKGNFPGRFSGRQFSNSRSEMNVSTLELGDSALYLCASSLSIEDGYTFGSGTRLTVV.

The CDR3 protein is CASSPGGNQPQHF. For the CDR3, the DNA is TGTGCCAGCTCCCCGGGGGGCAATCAGCCCCAGCATTTT. The chain joins TRBV6-4 to TRBJ1-5, with a weak D call TRBD1 (5 bases). The CDR3 is 13 amino acids. The germline CDR1 and CDR2 sequences are MRHNA and SNTAGT. Trimming pared 8 bases from V and 2 bases from J, leaving 10 bases between.

The chain employs TRBV10-3 and TRBJ1-6, with TRBD1 identical over 9 bases. J gave up 7 bases and V 6 bases, and 4 bases lay outside the gene matches. CDR3 length: 14 amino acids. The germline V gene encodes CDR1 ENHRY and CDR2 SYGVKD. The CDR3 DNA reads as TGTGCCATCAGCGATGGACAGGGGAATTCACCCCTCCACTTT. Translating it yields CAISDGQGNSPLHF.

CDR3 DNA sequence: TGTGCCAGCAGCAGAAGACAGGGGGACTATGGCTACACCTTC. Residues: CASSRRQGDYGYTF. V is TRBV7-9 and J is TRBJ1-2, with 9 bases fitting TRBD1. CDR1 is SEHNR, CDR2 FQNEAQ, per germline (reference sequence). V trimming: 5 bases; J trimming: 3 bases; junction bases outside the gene matches: 4. The CDR3 runs 14 residues.

The V gene is TRBV24-1, the J gene TRBJ2-5, with a possible D match to TRBD1 (6 bases). Trimming removed 3 bases from V and 5 bases from J, with 18 bases in between. The CDR3 extends over 16 amino acids. Looked up from germline, CDR1 is KGHDR and CDR2 is SFDVKD. CDR3 sequence: CATSDHRVGSGETQYF. CDR3 sequence (DNA): TGTGCCACCAGTGATCACAGGGTGGGGTCCGGTGAGACCCAGTACTTC.

The rearrangement uses TRBV5-1 and TRBJ2-5, with 12 nucleotides matching TRBD2. CDR1 is SGHRS and CDR2 is YFSETQ in the germline V gene. The junction had 4 bases not matched to a gene; V was cut back by 5 bases and J by 2 bases. This CDR3 region has 15 residues. CDR3 protein: CASRGLAGLQETQYF. The CDR3 DNA sequence: TGCGCCAGCAGAGGACTAGCGGGACTTCAAGAGACCCAGTACTTC.

The V gene is TRBV7-6, the J gene TRBJ2-7; D is perhaps TRBD2 (7 bases). V lost 5 bases, J lost 0 bases, and 14 bases lay in between. Germline assignment: CDR1 SGHVS and CDR2 FNYEAQ. This CDR3 comprises 15 residues. CDR3 residues: CASSADRTSSYEQYF. CDR3 in DNA: TGTGCCAGCAGCGCCGACAGGACTAGCTCCTACGAGCAGTACTTC.

The rearrangement links TRBV21-1 to TRBJ1-6; the table gives TRBD1 as D, unverified against the DNA. TRBV21-1 is marked as a pseudogene. This CDR3 region has 15 residues. The CDR3 loop is CASSNETGNNSPLHF. CDR3 DNA: TGTGCCAGCAGCAACGAGACAGGGAATAATTCACCCCTCCACTTT.

This sequence joins TRBV5-1 and TRBJ1-6; TRBD1 matches 9 bases. V gave up 7 bases and J gave up 9 bases; unmatched junction bases: 5. Germline V gene sequence: CDR1 SGHRS, CDR2 YFSETQ. The length of the CDR3 is 13 residues. CDR3 sequence: CASRTGEGSPLHF. As DNA, the CDR3 is TGCGCCAGCCGGACAGGGGAGGGTTCACCCCTCCACTTT. Combining the CDR3 with reference TRBV5-1 and TRBJ1-6 gives the whole variable domain KAGVTQTPRYLIKTRGQQVTLSCSPISGHRSVSWYQQTPGQGLQFLFEYFSETQRNKGNFPGRFSGRQFSNSRSEMNVSTLELGDSALYLCASRTGEGSPLHFGNGTRLTVT.

This clone appeared a single time. The V call is TRBV5-1, the J call TRBJ2-7; 9 bases line up with TRBD1. CDR3 length: 15 residues. Germline V CDR1 and CDR2: SGHRS, YFSETQ. Trimming took 3 bases from V and 0 from J; bases not matched to a gene: 4. CDR3 protein: CASSSGTGISYEQYF. CDR3 nucleotides: TGCGCCAGCAGCTCCGGGACAGGGATCTCCTACGAGCAGTACTTC.

This clone has only one observation. V and J are TRBV5-8 and TRBJ2-3; D perhaps matches TRBD1 (6 bases). The CDR3 totals 15 residues. V shed 3 bases and J shed 4 bases, with 15 bases lying between them. CDR1 and CDR2 from the germline V gene are SGHTS and YDEGEE. This CDR3 is CASSYRVGRADTQYF. In nucleotides, the CDR3 is TGTGCCAGCAGCTACAGGGTAGGGCGCGCAGATACGCAGTATTTT.

This chain joins TRBV5-1 and TRBJ1-2; 7 bases agree with TRBD1. This CDR3 region has 19 residues. With V trimmed by 0 bases and J by 2 bases, 16 bases remained unmatched. Germline V gene data show CDR1 as SGHRS and CDR2 as YFSETQ. DNA for the CDR3: TGCGCCAGCAGCTTGGACCGACAGGGTTCCTCGCGGGGCAACTATGGCTACACCTTC. It encodes CASSLDRQGSSRGNYGYTF.

The rearrangement joins TRBV18 to TRBJ1-6; 8 nucleotides align to TRBD1. After removal of 4 bases from V and 9 bases from J, the junction contained 8 bases not matched to a gene. The germline V gene encodes CDR1 KGHSH and CDR2 LQKENI. CDR3 length: 15 residues. The DNA of the CDR3 is TGTGCCAGCTCACGAGACAGGGGTTGGGGTTCACCCCTCCACTTT. Its protein product is CASSRDRGWGSPLHF.

The genes are TRBV5-8 and TRBJ2-5, with 10 bases that match TRBD1. The length of the CDR3 is 16 residues. The germline V gene has CDR1 SGHTS and CDR2 YDEGEE. With V trimmed by 2 bases and J by 4 bases, 8 bases remained unmatched. The CDR3: CASSLGQGETLETQYF. CDR3 DNA sequence: TGTGCCAGCAGCTTAGGACAGGGGGAAACGTTAGAGACCCAGTACTTC.

The chain combines TRBV27 with TRBJ2-2; D uncertain. V lost 5 bases to trimming and J lost 4 bases, with 5 bases between them. This CDR3 has 12 amino acids. The germline gives CDR1 MNHEY, CDR2 SMNVEV (reference sequence). The CDR3 reads CASSILTGELFF. CDR3 coding DNA: TGTGCCAGCAGTATTCTCACCGGGGAGCTGTTTTTT.

DNA for the CDR3: TGTGCCAGCAGCTTTTGGACCGGGGGCACCGGGGAGCTGTTTTTT. This translates into CASSFWTGGTGELFF. The rearrangement links TRBV11-2 to TRBJ2-2; a possible D gene is TRBD2 (6 bases). CDR3 size: 15 residues. V was shortened by 3 bases and J by 4 bases, with 12 bases between the two germline ends. The V gene's germline CDR1 is SGHAT and CDR2 FQNNGV. The whole variable domain, filled in from reference TRBV11-2 and TRBJ2-2, reads EAGVAQSPRYKIIEKRQSVAFWCNPISGHATLYWYQQILGQGPKLLIQFQNNGVVDDSQLPKDRFSAERLKGVDSTLKIQPAKLEDSAVYLCASSFWTGGTGELFFGEGSRLTVL.

This chain links TRBV6-5 with TRBJ1-1, with a tentative D call TRBD1 (6 bases). Germline lookup yields CDR1 MNHEY and CDR2 SVGAGI. The CDR3 is made up of 15 amino acids. V was shortened by 6 bases and J by 8 bases, with 22 bases between the two germline ends. The CDR3 DNA reads TGTGCCAGCAGGGACCTGGGGCAGGGGCGAACAGAAGCTTTCTTT. Protein: CASRDLGQGRTEAFF.